The T cell receptor beta chain under discussion was sequenced for a study of blood T cell repertoires in COVID-19. The overall study: The cDNA or gDNA used as material had been derived from T cells, B-cell-depleted T cells, or PBMCs.

Clones were sequenced by immunoSEQ multiplex PCR, and TCRdb holds only the in-frame ones, with some missing. The data hold about 480,000 clones, with around 89% observed a single time. Participants reported their clinical history, and cohort assignment relied on those reports. The germline gives CDR1 MDHEN, CDR2 SYDVKM. V was cut by 7 bases and J by 6 bases, with 21 bases left in between. This CDR3 contains 15 residues. The V and J genes are TRBV28 and TRBJ1-2; D is perhaps TRBD1 (6 bases). This receptor was taken from a woman in her 40s who had recovered from COVID-19. The sample comprised PBMCs or T cells enriched from blood (not recorded which). CDR3 coding DNA: TGTGCCAGCATCCGCTACGGGACAATTGTGAATGGCTACACCTTC. It codes for CASIRYGTIVNGYTF.